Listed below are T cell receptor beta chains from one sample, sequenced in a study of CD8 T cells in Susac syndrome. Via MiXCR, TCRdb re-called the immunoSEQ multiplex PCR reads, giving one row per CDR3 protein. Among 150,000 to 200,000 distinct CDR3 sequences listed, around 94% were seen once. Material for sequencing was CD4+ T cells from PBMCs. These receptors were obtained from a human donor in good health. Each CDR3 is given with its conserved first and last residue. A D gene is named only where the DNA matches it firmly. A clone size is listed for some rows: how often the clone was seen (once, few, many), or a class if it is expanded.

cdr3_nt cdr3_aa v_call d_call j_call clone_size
TGTGCCAGCAGTTTATCGGGACAGGGACACAATCAGCCCCAGCATTTT CASSLSGQGHNQPQHF TRBV27 TRBD1 TRBJ1-5 .
TGCAGTGCTGCTCCTCGGAACACTGAAGCTTTCTTT CSAAPRNTEAFF TRBV20-1 . TRBJ1-1 .
TGTGCCAGCAGTCTGACAGGGGGAAATCAGCCCCAGCATTTT CASSLTGGNQPQHF TRBV27 TRBD1 TRBJ1-5 few
TGTGCCAGCAGCGTTAGCAGGACAGATACGCAGTATTTT CASSVSRTDTQYF TRBV7-2 . TRBJ2-3 .
TGCAGTGCTAGAGTACAAAGCGTGAACACTGAAGCTTTCTTT CSARVQSVNTEAFF TRBV20-1 . TRBJ1-1 .
TGTGCCAGCAGCCCCCAAGCGGGGGGGCCGGTTGAGCAGTTCTTC CASSPQAGGPVEQFF TRBV28 TRBD2 TRBJ2-1 .
TGTGCCAGCAGTTCCGGGACAGAGAGCTACGAGCAGTACTTC CASSSGTESYEQYF TRBV28 TRBD1 TRBJ2-7 .
TGTGCCAGCAGCGAAGCTGGGGGCGGTACGGCCGGCCAGTACTTC CASSEAGGGTAGQYF TRBV7-2 . TRBJ2-5 .
TGCAGTGCCGGCGGGGATATGGACAATGAGCAGTTCTTC CSAGGDMDNEQFF TRBV20-1 . TRBJ2-1 .
TGCAGTGCTAGTATGACAGGGCGGCAAGAGACCCAGTACTTC CSASMTGRQETQYF TRBV20-1 TRBD1 TRBJ2-5 once
TGTGCCAGCAGCCAAGGATCGGGGAGGGGCTACGAGCAGTACTTC CASSQGSGRGYEQYF TRBV7-6 TRBD2 TRBJ2-7 once
TGCAGTGCTAGACTAGCGGGGGAACTCTACGAGCAGTACTTC CSARLAGELYEQYF TRBV20-1 TRBD2 TRBJ2-7 .
TGTGCCAGCAGCCTCGGACAGGGGGGCTCCTATAATTCACCCCTCCACTTT CASSLGQGGSYNSPLHF TRBV6-2/TRBV6-3 TRBD1 TRBJ1-6 .
TGCAGTGCCCCCAGACAGGAGAACACTGAAGCTTTCTTT CSAPRQENTEAFF TRBV20-1 . TRBJ1-1 .
TGTGCCAGCAGCGTACTCCCGGAGAACACTGAAGCTTTCTTT CASSVLPENTEAFF TRBV9 . TRBJ1-1 .
TGTGCCAGCGCTAGTAATGAGCGGGGGGGCACAGATACGCAGTATTTT CASASNERGGTDTQYF TRBV18 TRBD2 TRBJ2-3 once
TGTGCCAGCAGCCAGGACTCGTCCCCCTACAATGAGCAGTTCTTC CASSQDSSPYNEQFF TRBV3-1 . TRBJ2-1 .
TGTGCCAGCAGCGTAGAGGGGTACCTCAATTCACCCCTCCACTTT CASSVEGYLNSPLHF TRBV9 . TRBJ1-6 .
TGTGCCAGCAGCCGATCAGGAGGGGACCTTCGGGCGACCCAGTACTTC CASSRSGGDLRATQYF TRBV3-1 . TRBJ2-5 .
TGTGCCAGCAGCAGACGTGGGGGGAACACAGATACGCAGTATTTT CASSRRGGNTDTQYF TRBV9 . TRBJ2-3 .
TGTGCCAGCAGCGTAGCTACGGGGACAGGGCCATCCTATGGCTACACCTTC CASSVATGTGPSYGYTF TRBV9 TRBD1 TRBJ1-2 .
TGCGCCAGCAGCCAAGAGATAGGACAGGGGGGACACAATGAGCAGTTCTTC CASSQEIGQGGHNEQFF TRBV4-3 TRBD1 TRBJ2-1 once
TGTGCCAGCAGCTTAACGTGGGGGTTCACAGATACGCAGTATTTT CASSLTWGFTDTQYF TRBV7-3 . TRBJ2-3 .
TGTGCCAGAGATCCGGGACAGGGGTCCGGGGAGCTGTTTTTT CARDPGQGSGELFF TRBV19 TRBD1 TRBJ2-2 .
TGCGCCAGCAGGCTCCCGGGACAGGGGAACGACTATGGCTACACCTTC CASRLPGQGNDYGYTF TRBV4-1 TRBD1 TRBJ1-2 .
TGCGCCAGCAGCCAAGATCGTGGCTACAATCAGCCCCAGCATTTT CASSQDRGYNQPQHF TRBV4-3 . TRBJ1-5 .
TGTGCCAGCAGCTTGTTAGGGATTAGCAATCAGCCCCAGCATTTT CASSLLGISNQPQHF TRBV5-4 . TRBJ1-5 once
TGCAGTGCTAGGGAGGACAGGGGGAATTCACCCCTCCACTTT CSAREDRGNSPLHF TRBV20-1 TRBD1 TRBJ1-6 .
TGCAGCTTCAAGGGAGCGGGGGGGCCGACAGATACGCAGTATTTT CSFKGAGGPTDTQYF TRBV29-1 TRBD2 TRBJ2-3 .
TGTGCCACCAGCAGAGTCACACAGGGGTACGGCGAGCAGTACTTC CATSRVTQGYGEQYF TRBV15 TRBD1 TRBJ2-7 .
TGTGCCAGCGGTAGGAGGCTAGAGACCCAGTACTTC CASGRRLETQYF TRBV28 . TRBJ2-5 .
TGTGCCAGCAGACTTCGAGGGGGGACCTATGGCTACACCTTC CASRLRGGTYGYTF TRBV27 . TRBJ1-2 .
TGCAGTGCTAGTAACGGGGGTTACAATGAGCAGTTCTTC CSASNGGYNEQFF TRBV20-1 . TRBJ2-1 .
TGCGCCAGCAGCCAAGGAATGGGGGGCTACGAGCAGTACTTC CASSQGMGGYEQYF TRBV4-3 . TRBJ2-7 .
TGTGCCAGCAGCCGTAACACGGGCACTGAAGCTTTCTTT CASSRNTGTEAFF TRBV12-3/TRBV12-4 . TRBJ1-1 .
TGCAGTGCTTCACAGGGGGCGGTTTATTCACCCCTCCACTTT CSASQGAVYSPLHF TRBV20-1 TRBD1 TRBJ1-6 .
TGCAGTCCCCGACAGACGAACACTGAAGCTTTCTTT CSPRQTNTEAFF TRBV20-1 . TRBJ1-1 .
TGCAGCGCCATGGGGGGATCCCGCTCCTACAATGAGCAGTTCTTC CSAMGGSRSYNEQFF TRBV29-1 . TRBJ2-1 once